Listed below are T cell receptor beta chains from one sample, sequenced in a study of cytomegalovirus exposure and HLA in healthy donors. Assay used: immunoSEQ multiplex PCR; TCRdb lists only in-frame clones, some missing. The data contain 150,000 to 200,000 clones, roughly 79% of them singletons. Sequencing was done on a sample of PBMCs. These receptors were obtained from a man between 35 and 55 years old in good health and CMV-seronegative. CDR3s include the opening cysteine and the closing phenylalanine or tryptophan. The D gene is left open where the match is weak. Size is omitted from some rows. Given values are once, few, many or a class for expanded clones.

j_call v_call clone_size d_call cdr3_aa cdr3_nt
TRBJ1-4 TRBV19 NA NA CASNPSGQAGFVNEKLFF TGTGCCAGTAACCCATCCGGCCAGGCGGGTTTTGTGAATGAAAAACTGTTTTTT
TRBJ1-2 TRBV7-9 few NA CSSSPGDYGYTF TGTTCCAGCAGCCCCGGGGACTATGGCTACACCTTC
TRBJ1-3 TRBV6-1 NA NA CASSYSMPGNTIYF TGTGCCAGCAGTTATAGCATGCCTGGAAACACCATATATTTT
TRBJ1-5 TRBV19 NA NA CASSPGGEGVDQPQHF TGTGCCAGTAGCCCGGGGGGCGAGGGGGTGGATCAGCCCCAGCATTTT
TRBJ2-1 TRBV2 NA NA CASTSDGNRVVEQFF TGTGCCAGCACTTCGGACGGGAACCGTGTGGTTGAGCAGTTCTTC
TRBJ2-5 TRBV6-1 NA TRBD2 CASSHRTSEATQYF TGTGCCAGCAGTCACAGGACTAGCGAGGCGACCCAGTACTTC
TRBJ1-2 TRBV25-1 NA NA CASSDNRATGNDGYTF TGTGCCAGCAGTGATAACAGGGCCACGGGGAATGATGGCTACACCTTC
TRBJ1-5 TRBV7-8 once NA CASMADGRGSRGNQPQHF TGTGCCAGCATGGCAGATGGGAGGGGATCGCGGGGCAATCAGCCCCAGCATTTT
TRBJ2-3 TRBV14 NA TRBD2 CASTLASLAGGPGEDTQYF TGTGCCAGCACGTTAGCTTCTTTGGCGGGAGGGCCGGGGGAAGATACGCAGTATTTT
TRBJ2-7 TRBV5-4 NA NA CASRQEGGYEQYF TGTGCCAGCAGACAAGAGGGTGGCTACGAGCAGTACTTC
TRBJ2-2 TRBV7-2 NA NA CASSWAGGELFF TGTGCCAGCAGCTGGGCGGGCGGGGAGCTGTTTTTT
TRBJ1-4 TRBV16 few NA CASSQSFSEGEKLFF TGTGCCAGCAGCCAATCTTTCTCGGAGGGCGAAAAACTGTTTTTT
TRBJ2-3 TRBV19 once TRBD1 CASSISGTGEMADTQYF TGTGCCAGTAGTATTTCAGGGACAGGGGAAATGGCAGATACGCAGTATTTT
TRBJ2-1 TRBV4-1 once TRBD2 CASSPYIVGRNNEQFF TGCGCCAGCAGCCCATATATAGTCGGGAGGAACAATGAGCAGTTCTTC
TRBJ1-1 TRBV5-1 NA TRBD1 CASSMGQQNTEAFF TGCGCCAGCAGCATGGGACAGCAAAACACTGAAGCTTTCTTT
TRBJ1-5 TRBV28 NA NA CASSLLSQPQHF TGTGCCAGCAGTTTATTGAGTCAGCCCCAGCATTTT
TRBJ1-3 TRBV30 NA NA CAWSVRGSGNTIYF TGTGCCTGGAGTGTACGGGGTTCGGGAAACACCATATATTTT
TRBJ1-5 TRBV28 once TRBD1 CASSLGRTGGWPQHF TGTGCCAGCAGTTTGGGTCGGACAGGTGGGTGGCCCCAGCATTTT
TRBJ2-2 TRBV21-1 NA NA CASSWASGNTGELFF NA
TRBJ1-2 TRBV25-1 NA NA CASSFGANYGYTF TGTGCCAGCTCATTCGGGGCTAACTATGGCTACACCTTC
TRBJ1-4 TRBV7-9 NA TRBD1 CSSSGTGTGNEKLFF TGTTCCAGCAGCGGGACCGGGACAGGAAATGAAAAACTGTTTTTT
TRBJ1-2 TRBV2 NA TRBD1 CASRDGQGRRYGYTF TGTGCCAGCAGAGACGGACAGGGGAGAAGGTATGGCTACACCTTC
TRBJ1-1 TRBV7-3 NA NA CASSLLGGGTEAFF TGTGCCAGCAGCTTACTAGGGGGGGGAACTGAAGCTTTCTTT
TRBJ1-2 TRBV6-5 NA TRBD1 CASRDRAILNYGYTF TGTGCCAGCAGGGACAGGGCTATCCTAAACTATGGCTACACCTTC
TRBJ2-7 TRBV27 NA NA CASSPRERYEQYF TGTGCCAGCAGTCCACGGGAGCGGTACGAGCAGTACTTC
TRBJ2-5 TRBV20-1 NA NA CSASPKETQYF TGCAGTGCTAGTCCAAAAGAGACCCAGTACTTC
TRBJ1-1 TRBV7-9 NA NA CASSPPFPVRVNTEAFF TGTGCCAGCAGCCCCCCATTCCCGGTTCGTGTGAACACTGAAGCTTTCTTT
TRBJ2-5 TRBV2 NA NA CASSEAVGGVETQYF TGTGCCAGCAGTGAAGCCGTCGGAGGGGTTGAGACCCAGTACTTC
TRBJ1-4 TRBV5-1 NA TRBD1 CASSSDRGATNEKLFF TGCGCCAGCAGCTCGGACAGGGGTGCAACTAATGAAAAACTGTTTTTT
TRBJ1-2 TRBV7-9 NA NA CSSSPMQGNYGYTF TGTTCCAGCAGCCCCATGCAGGGTAACTATGGCTACACCTTC
TRBJ1-4 TRBV5-1 NA NA CASSFGAALHEKLFF TGCGCCAGCAGCTTTGGGGCAGCCCTCCATGAAAAACTGTTTTTT
TRBJ1-2 TRBV7-9 once TRBD1 CASSPGQGADGYTF TGTGCCAGCAGCCCGGGACAGGGTGCGGATGGCTACACCTTC
TRBJ2-7 TRBV28 NA TRBD1 CASTFRGLGYEQYF TGTGCCAGTACATTCAGGGGGCTCGGCTACGAGCAGTACTTC